What follows describes a single TCR beta chain. No antigen is known for it. The germline V gene has CDR1 MGHDK and CDR2 SYGVNS. This CDR3 is 13 amino acids long. V lost 6 bases and J 8 bases, leaving 16 bases between the germline ends. Using immunoSEQ multiplex PCR, the repertoire was profiled, and TCRdb retains in-frame clones only, with some absent. The sample consists of about 100,000 clones, approximately 90% of them appearing once. The data were obtained in a study of T cell responses to AZD1222 COVID-19 vaccine. Across the whole study: Both about-4-week and about-12-week second-dose recipients were combined.

Study-wide results and caveats: Spike-wide vaccine-associated CD4 TCRs dominated at 160-218 and 743-854. Per reports, nearly half of all spike-specific TCRs target regions that are unmutated in variants. Without day 14 samples, only post-peak T cell repertoires were studied.

The TCR sequence derives from an adult in good health. Sequencing used peripheral blood, obtained on day 0 of AZD1222 vaccination. This sequence joins TRBV25-1 and TRBJ1-2, with a weak D call TRBD1 (5 bases). The CDR3: CASSLGHLGGYTF. The CDR3 nucleotides are TGTGCCAGCAGCCTGGGGCATCTCGGGGGCTACACCTTC.